Each of the 18 T cell receptor beta chains below was sequenced from the same sample in a study of blood T cells in healthy people across ages. Combining a sample-barcoded 5' primer with a J-beta primer mix, a second PCR ran for about 7 to 11 cycles. TCRdb passed the 5' RACE reads through MiXCR, listing each CDR3 protein once. Among around 2 million distinct CDR3 sequences listed, 35% to 50% were seen once. The sample was blood. The receptors stem from a human donor in good health.

This clonotype occurred a few times. The genes are TRBV7-9 and TRBJ2-5, with TRBD2 matching 8 bases. The CDR3 is 18 residues long. Germline values: CDR1 SEHNR, CDR2 FQNEAQ (reference sequence). The V gene end was trimmed by 1 base and the J gene end by 0 bases; junction bases not matched to a gene: 10. The CDR3 protein is CASSLGPAGDPYQETQYF. CDR3 DNA sequence: TGTGCCAGCAGCTTAGGTCCAGCGGGGGATCCTTACCAAGAGACCCAGTACTTC.

The V call is TRBV7-9, the J call TRBJ2-6; no clear D gene. The CDR3 has 17 amino acids. Deletions cut 5 bases from V and 0 bases from J, with 14 bases between. The V gene's germline CDR1 is SEHNR and CDR2 FQNEAQ (reference sequence). This CDR3 reads CASSNYVLSSGANVLTF. For the CDR3, the DNA is TGTGCCAGCAGCAATTATGTCCTTTCCTCTGGGGCCAACGTCCTGACTTTC.

A single count supports this clonotype. This sequence joins TRBV3-1 and TRBJ1-1; TRBD1 might be the D (6 bases). The CDR3 has 15 amino acids. The germline V and J ends were trimmed by 6 bases and 0 bases, with 14 bases remaining between them. Germline CDR1 reads LGHDT; CDR2 reads YNNKEL (reference sequence). CDR3 sequence (DNA): TGTGCCAGCAGGCTAGGGGGGGCCCTGAACACTGAAGCTTTCTTT. As protein: CASRLGGALNTEAFF.

This sequence joins TRBV7-8 and TRBJ2-7; D gene ambiguous. The CDR3 contains 16 residues. Germline assignment: CDR1 SGHVS and CDR2 FQNEAQ. The V gene lost 5 bases and the J gene lost 0 bases, with 17 bases spanning the gap. In nucleotides, the CDR3 is TGTGCCAGCAGCCCCCGATACCCCATAAGCTCCTACGAGCAGTACTTC. Its translation: CASSPRYPISSYEQYF.

This chain connects TRBV10-3 to TRBJ1-2; 7 nucleotides line up with TRBD1. CDR3 length: 14 residues. Trimming cost V 6 bases and J 5 bases; bases outside gene matches: 9. Germline V gene sequence: CDR1 ENHRY, CDR2 SYGVKD. The CDR3 coding sequence is TGTGCCATCAGCGATCAGGGGGTGGGGTATGGCTACACCTTC. Its protein is CAISDQGVGYGYTF.

This clonotype was seen only a few times. The rearrangement joins TRBV7-9 to TRBJ2-5, with 8 bases identical to TRBD2. This CDR3 is built from 15 residues. V lost 4 bases to trimming and J lost 4 bases; unmatched junction nucleotides: 8. Germline V gene lookup returns CDR1 SEHNR and CDR2 FQNEAQ (reference sequence). CDR3 coding DNA: TGTGCCAGCAGCTCCCCGGGGGGGGCGGGAGAGACCCAGTACTTC. Translated, it gives CASSSPGGAGETQYF.

CDR3 in amino acids: CASSRDLMRDTEAFF. The DNA of the CDR3 is TGTGCCAGCAGTCGGGACCTCATGCGGGACACTGAAGCTTTCTTT. This sequence joins TRBV7-2 and TRBJ1-1; D perhaps matches TRBD1 (5 bases). This CDR3 has 15 residues. With 6 bases removed from V and 3 bases from J, the gap between germline ends came to 17 bases. The germline CDR1 and CDR2 sequences are SGHTA and FQGNSA.

This rearrangement joins TRBV9 to TRBJ1-1; D gene unclear. The CDR3 loop spans 14 amino acids. Germline V gene sequence: CDR1 SGDLS, CDR2 YYNGEE. Between the trimmed V and J ends, which lost 2 bases and 6 bases, there was a span of 14 bases. This CDR3 is CASSVGNTSPEAFF. CDR3 in DNA: TGTGCCAGCAGCGTTGGGAATACCTCACCTGAAGCTTTCTTT.

The chain employs TRBV5-1 and TRBJ1-1; no reliable D call. Looked up from germline, CDR1 is SGHRS and CDR2 is YFSETQ. Trimming cost V 0 bases and J 0 bases, with 9 bases left between them. CDR3 length: 15 amino acids. DNA of the CDR3: TGCGCCAGCAGCTTGGTTGGATTCATGAACACTGAAGCTTTCTTT. It yields the protein CASSLVGFMNTEAFF.

This clonotype was seen a few times. The gene calls are TRBV5-1 and TRBJ1-6; maybe TRBD1 (5 bases). Germline V gene sequence: CDR1 SGHRS, CDR2 YFSETQ. V gave up 0 bases and J gave up 11 bases, with 12 bases separating them. The CDR3 has 14 residues. The CDR3 spells CASSLGTGATPLHF. CDR3 bases: TGCGCCAGCAGCTTGGGAACAGGAGCGACACCCCTCCACTTT. Using reference TRBV5-1 and TRBJ1-6 for the parts outside the CDR3, the full variable domain is KAGVTQTPRYLIKTRGQQVTLSCSPISGHRSVSWYQQTPGQGLQFLFEYFSETQRNKGNFPGRFSGRQFSNSRSEMNVSTLELGDSALYLCASSLGTGATPLHFGNGTRLTVT.

About this clonotype: One end of the junction varies from germline; a read error may be responsible. The rearrangement joins TRBV3-1 to TRBJ1-2; 8 bases are shared with TRBD1. The CDR3 has 17 amino acids. Germline assignment: CDR1 LGHDT and CDR2 YNNKEL (reference sequence). CDR3 in amino acids: CASNQGIGQGANYGYTF. The DNA for the CDR3 is TGTGCCAGCAACCAAGGAATAGGACAGGGAGCTAACTATGGCTACACCTTC. The full variable domain, rest sourced from reference TRBV3-1 and TRBJ1-2, is DTAVSQTPKYLVTQMGNDKSIKCEQNLGHDTMYWYKQDSKKFLKIMFSYNNKELIINETVPNRFSPKSPDKAHLNLHINSLELGDSAVYFCASNQGIGQGANYGYTFGSGTRLTVV.

The chain has TRBV3-1 and TRBJ2-4; D could derive from TRBD1 or TRBD2 (6 bases each). Judging by the DNA end, TRBJ2-5 fits better; the J call may be wrong. This CDR3 is built from 16 residues. In germline, CDR1 is LGHDT, CDR2 YNNKEL (reference sequence). In nucleotides, the CDR3 is TGTGCCAGCAGCCAAGATCCAACGGGGGCTCGTCAGACCCAGTACTTC. Translating gives CASSQDPTGARQTQYF.

This clonotype showed up just a few times. V is TRBV20-1 and J is TRBJ1-2; D gene ambiguous. The V and J ends lost 1 base and 7 bases respectively, with 13 bases between them. Looked up from germline, CDR1 is DFQATT and CDR2 is SNEGSKA (reference sequence). The CDR3 spans 13 residues. The CDR3 spells CSARAKAGLGYTF. CDR3 in DNA: TGCAGTGCTAGAGCTAAAGCGGGTCTTGGCTACACCTTC.

V and J are TRBV11-2 and TRBJ2-1; D unclear. The CDR3 totals 13 residues. With 3 bases removed from V and 9 bases from J, the gap between germline ends came to 12 bases. CDR1 is SGHAT and CDR2 is FQNNGV in the germline V gene. The CDR3 DNA sequence: TGTGCCAGCAGCTTCGTCCGTCCGGGTGAGCAGTTCTTC. Its protein product is CASSFVRPGEQFF.

The V and J genes are TRBV12-3 or TRBV12-4 and TRBJ1-2; D is undetermined. This CDR3 spans 12 amino acids. The V gene lost 3 bases and the J gene lost 6 bases, with 8 bases spanning the gap. CDR3 region: CASSFIGNGYTF. The CDR3 nucleotides are TGTGCCAGCAGTTTCATTGGGAATGGCTACACCTTC.

The sample holds a few counts of this clonotype. The chain links TRBV5-6 to TRBJ2-1, with 14 bases identical to TRBD2. Losses at the gene ends were 4 bases for V and 4 bases for J; bases not matched to a gene: 4. The length of the CDR3 is 16 residues. Per germline, CDR1 SGHDT and CDR2 YYEEEE. The CDR3 sequence: CASSGGTSGRYNEQFF. The CDR3 region has the DNA TGTGCCAGCAGCGGGGGGACTAGCGGGAGATACAATGAGCAGTTCTTC.

This chain connects TRBV5-6 to TRBJ2-7, with 7 bases fitting TRBD2. Germline CDR1 and CDR2: SGHDT and YYEEEE. Germline trimming cut 5 bases from V and 4 bases from J; bases unmatched to any gene: 9. This CDR3 spans 14 amino acids. CDR3 sequence: CASRHGTNKYEQYF. The CDR3 region has the DNA TGTGCCAGCAGGCACGGGACTAACAAATACGAGCAGTACTTC.

This chain joins TRBV6-5 and TRBJ1-1; D remains ambiguous. The CDR3 loop spans 13 amino acids. V was clipped by 6 bases and J by 6 bases, with 14 bases between them. Germline CDR1 reads MNHEY; CDR2 reads SVGAGI. The CDR3 coding sequence is TGTGCCAGCAGGCCTTATGGGCCGGCTGAAGCTTTCTTT. Its translation is CASRPYGPAEAFF.